This T cell receptor (beta chain) is drawn from a study of radiation and T cells in renal cell carcinoma. This CDR3 has 14 residues. The ends were cut back, 1 base at V and 4 bases at J, with 11 bases in the middle. Germline V gene data show CDR1 as SGHTA and CDR2 as FQGNSA. As to time point: baseline pretreatment blood. Treatment in this sample: 15 Gy SBRT to primary tumor, nephrectomy 4 weeks later. Assay: immunoSEQ multiplex PCR; the TCRdb copy retains only in-frame clones and omits some. The data hold approximately 140,000 clones, with 88% observed a single time. Material: blood, obtained from a patient whose treatment included radiotherapy and nephrectomy. The chain employs TRBV7-2 and TRBJ2-7, with a tentative D call TRBD2 (5 bases). This TCR was recovered from an older woman with renal cell carcinoma. As DNA, the CDR3 is TGTGCCAGCAGCTTAGGAGGGCCGGGATACGAGCAGTACTTC. This gives the protein CASSLGGPGYEQYF.